Reported below is one T cell receptor (beta chain). What it recognizes is unknown. Per germline, CDR1 SNHLY and CDR2 FYNNEI. Trimming removed 5 bases at V and 6 bases at J, with 14 bases between. CDR3 length: 13 amino acids. This record comes from a study of cytomegalovirus exposure and HLA in healthy donors. Study context: Sequencing of about 200 million T cells in an earlier analysis found roughly 120 million unique TCR beta sequences.

This PCR relied on a set of 60 Vbeta primers and 13 Jbeta primers. TCRdb's copy holds only in-frame clones and misses some; the assay was immunoSEQ multiplex PCR. The table records 85,000 to 95,000 clones, under 9% of them present only once. Study-level results: Presence/absence analysis assumed near-uniform sequencing depth across donors. Other equally common chains were less clonally expanded than HLA-associated TCR beta chains, a later analysis showed.

The sample comprised PBMCs. The TCR was taken from a man between 50 and 59 years old in good health and CMV-seronegative. This chain joins TRBV2 and TRBJ2-7; D is uncertain. The CDR3 loop reads CASSRGSRREQYF. The DNA for the CDR3 is TGTGCCAGCAGTCGCGGCTCACGGCGCGAGCAGTACTTC. The entire variable domain, with the rest obtained from reference TRBV2 and TRBJ2-7, is as follows: EPEVTQTPSHQVTQMGQEVILRCVPISNHLYFYWYRQILGQKVEFLVSFYNNEISEKSEIFDDQFSVERPDGSNFTLKIRSTKLEDSAMYFCASSRGSRREQYFGPGTRLTVT.